The rows below give T cell receptor beta chains drawn from one sample of a study of T cells after yellow fever vaccination. TCRdb reprocessed the 5' RACE reads with MiXCR, giving one entry per CDR3 protein. Of some 390,000 distinct CDR3 sequences listed, approximately 5.7% are singletons. Sample: PBMCs, taken 5 days after the yellow fever booster vaccination. These receptor sequences come from a man aged 25-45 years who received the YFV17D yellow fever vaccine. Each CDR3 is given with its conserved first and last residue. The D gene is left open where the match is weak. Size tells how often a clone was seen (once, few, many) or the class of an expanded clone, and some rows leave it out.

CDR3nt	CDR3aa	d_gene	abundance	v_gene	j_gene
TGTGCCACCCACAGTGGGACTAGCGGGATCACCGGGGAGCTGTTTTTT	CATHSGTSGITGELFF	TRBD2	many	TRBV24-1	TRBJ2-2
TGTGCCACCGGTCAAGGGGAGAGCTACGAGCAGTACTTC	CATGQGESYEQYF	-	many	TRBV15	TRBJ2-7
TGTGCCAGCAGGGGACTAGCGGGAGGGGGAGATACGCAGTATTTT	CASRGLAGGGDTQYF	TRBD2	few	TRBV12-3/TRBV12-4	TRBJ2-3
TGTGCCATCAGTGCAGCGGGAGGCGGGGGGGGCAAAAACATTCAGTACTTC	CAISAAGGGGGKNIQYF	TRBD2	many	TRBV10-3	TRBJ2-4
TGCGCCAGCAGCGGGCCGGATAGTCTCTCGGACGAGCAGTACTTC	CASSGPDSLSDEQYF	-	few	TRBV5-1	TRBJ2-7
TGTGCCAGCAGCTTAGATACGTGGGAGGGAGGAGAGCAGTACTTC	CASSLDTWEGGEQYF	TRBD2	many	TRBV11-2	TRBJ2-7
TGTGCCATCAGGGGAAAATGGGGAAACGACACTGAAGCTTTCTTT	CAIRGKWGNDTEAFF	-	many	TRBV10-3	TRBJ1-1
TGTGCCAGCAGCTTAGTAGGGGGACAGATCAATCAGCCCCAGCATTTT	CASSLVGGQINQPQHF	TRBD1	-	TRBV7-2	TRBJ1-5
TGTGCCAGCAGGGAGGGTCACGAGCAGTACTTC	CASREGHEQYF	-	-	TRBV6-5	TRBJ2-7
TGTGCCACCAGTATACAGGGTTCGGAGACCCAGTACTTC	CATSIQGSETQYF	-	-	TRBV24-1	TRBJ2-5
TGCGCCAGCAGCCACCCCCGGGACAACTACGAGCAGTACTTC	CASSHPRDNYEQYF	-	-	TRBV23-1	TRBJ2-7
TGCGCCAGCAGCTTGGAGCTCGGACAGAAGGGCGAAAAACTGTTTTTT	CASSLELGQKGEKLFF	-	many	TRBV5-1	TRBJ1-4
TGTGCCAGCAGCCCTATAGCGGGTGGGGAGACCCAGTACTTC	CASSPIAGGETQYF	TRBD2	few	TRBV12-3/TRBV12-4	TRBJ2-5
TGTGCCAGCAGCCAGACCGGGACAGACACCGGGGAGCTGTTTTTT	CASSQTGTDTGELFF	TRBD1	-	TRBV6-2/TRBV6-3	TRBJ2-2
TGTGCCAGCAGCCTCCTTTTACCAGGGGTAGAGCAGTACTTC	CASSLLLPGVEQYF	-	few	TRBV7-2	TRBJ2-7
TGCAGTGCGAAGGGGCAGTTTGTTGAAGATACGCAGTATTTT	CSAKGQFVEDTQYF	-	-	TRBV20-1	TRBJ2-3
TGTGCCAGCTCACCAACCATGGACTCTGGAAACACCATATATTTT	CASSPTMDSGNTIYF	-	-	TRBV18	TRBJ1-3
TGTGCCAGCAGCTCCCAACGCAGCTATAATTCACCCCTCCACTTT	CASSSQRSYNSPLHF	-	-	TRBV7-2	TRBJ1-6
TGTGCCAGCAGCTTACCGGCCGGGACAGGGAGCGAGACCCAGTACTTC	CASSLPAGTGSETQYF	TRBD1	few	TRBV7-2	TRBJ2-5
TGCAGTGCACTCGGAATACTAGCGGGATCATACAATGAGCAGTTCTTC	CSALGILAGSYNEQFF	TRBD2	-	TRBV20-1	TRBJ2-1
TGCGCCAGCAGTGAGTATTGGAGGAGGACGCAGTTCTTC	CASSEYWRRTQFF	-	many	TRBV10-2	TRBJ2-1
TGTGCCAGCAGCTTGGGGGGACAGACCATCTCCTACGAGCAGTACTTC	CASSLGGQTISYEQYF	TRBD1	many	TRBV5-5	TRBJ2-7
TGTGCCAGCAGCCACGGTCTGGTAGGGATGTTTGAGACCCAGTACTTC	CASSHGLVGMFETQYF	-	few	TRBV3-1	TRBJ2-5
TGTGCCAGTAATCCGGGACCTCCTTTCACTGAAGCTTTCTTT	CASNPGPPFTEAFF	-	few	TRBV19	TRBJ1-1
TGTGCCAGCAGCAAATACAATAGCGGGAGGGCCTACAATGAGCAGTTCTTC	CASSKYNSGRAYNEQFF	TRBD2	-	TRBV7-8	TRBJ2-1
TGTGCCAGCAGCTATTGGACAGGGTGGGGCACTGAAGCTTTCTTT	CASSYWTGWGTEAFF	TRBD1	-	TRBV5-6	TRBJ1-1
TGCAGTGGGACAGGGGGTAGCTATGGCTACACCTTC	CSGTGGSYGYTF	TRBD1	many	TRBV20-1	TRBJ1-2
TGTGCCAGTAGTTTCGGACAGGGGGCCTTAGGCATTCAGTACTTC	CASSFGQGALGIQYF	TRBD1	many	TRBV19	TRBJ2-4
TGTGCCAGCAGTGAAATCGGAGGAGGGGACAGGTACAATGAGCAGTTCTTC	CASSEIGGGDRYNEQFF	TRBD1	many	TRBV25-1	TRBJ2-1
TGTGCCAGCAGTTCGGGACTTAGCGTTACGCAGTATTTT	CASSSGLSVTQYF	-	few	TRBV27	TRBJ2-3
TGTGCCAGCAGCCGAGGGCGGGGGATAGGGGAGACCCAGTACTTC	CASSRGRGIGETQYF	TRBD2	few	TRBV7-6	TRBJ2-5
TGTGCCAGCAGCCCCCGAGGGAGCGGGAAGTACGAGCAGTACTTC	CASSPRGSGKYEQYF	TRBD2	few	TRBV9	TRBJ2-7
TGTGCCAGCAGCCTAACAACCGCGGGAGGAAGGGATGAGCAGTTCTTC	CASSLTTAGGRDEQFF	TRBD2	many	TRBV7-8	TRBJ2-1
TGCAGTGCTAGGGGCCCCGCTGGAGCTTTCTTT	CSARGPAGAFF	-	-	TRBV20-1	TRBJ1-1
TGTGCCAGCAGCTTATATCTAGCGGCCACAGATACGCAGTATTTT	CASSLYLAATDTQYF	TRBD2	-	TRBV7-2	TRBJ2-3
TGCAGCGTTGACGGGTCTTTTGGCAATGAGCAGTTCTTC	CSVDGSFGNEQFF	-	few	TRBV29-1	TRBJ2-1
TGTGCCAGCAGTTTATACACCGGAGGCACAGATACGCAGTATTTT	CASSLYTGGTDTQYF	-	many	TRBV12-3/TRBV12-4	TRBJ2-3
TGTGCCAGCAGTCCAACAACGAGCTCCTACGAGCAGTACTTC	CASSPTTSSYEQYF	-	-	TRBV6-1	TRBJ2-7
TGTGCCAGCAACCCGAAATCGGGACAGCGGAATACGCAGTATTTT	CASNPKSGQRNTQYF	TRBD1	many	TRBV12-3/TRBV12-4	TRBJ2-3
TGTGCCAGCAGCTTAGCGCGCGGCCAAGAGACCCAGTACTTC	CASSLARGQETQYF	-	many	TRBV7-2	TRBJ2-5
TGCAGTGCTAGAAGCGCGACAAGATACTACGAGCAGTACTTC	CSARSATRYYEQYF	-	few	TRBV20-1	TRBJ2-7
TGCGCCAGCAGCGTCTTAGCGAGTGATGAGCAGTTCTTC	CASSVLASDEQFF	-	many	TRBV5-1	TRBJ2-1
TGCAGTGCTATACCTCAGACAGGGAACCAAGAGACCCAGTACTTC	CSAIPQTGNQETQYF	TRBD1	-	TRBV20-1	TRBJ2-5
TGTGCCAGCAGCCAAGAGGGAGCGCATACCACCTACAATGAGCAGTTCTTC	CASSQEGAHTTYNEQFF	-	many	TRBV4-2	TRBJ2-1
TGTGCCAGCTCACTAGCAAACCTGGGACAGGGGGCAAAAGATACGCAGTATTTT	CASSLANLGQGAKDTQYF	TRBD1	-	TRBV5-4	TRBJ2-3